This TCR beta chain was sequenced in a study of neoadjuvant anti-PD-1 for oral cavity cancer. Study context: Nivolumab at 3 mg/kg was mostly given biweekly, three to four doses, pre-surgery. Non-progressing patients received a fourth nivolumab dose near day 43, then surgery on days 50-56.

Data came from immunoSEQ multiplex PCR; TCRdb stores just in-frame clones and leaves some out. The sample includes some 61,000 clones, about 85% of them seen just once. Findings and limits, study-wide: PBMC Gini-index clonality exceeded responders' in non-responders post-nivolumab.

Concerning this clone itself: Its specificity is unknown.

Time point noted: after neoadjuvant nivolumab, at surgical resection. These newly diagnosed stage II-IVA oral cavity squamous cell carcinoma patients had no prior systemic or radiation treatment. CDR3 length equals 13 residues. J gave up 9 bases and V 9 bases, and 7 bases lay outside the gene matches. Germline CDR1 is WSHSY and CDR2 is SAAADI. The receptor's source is a person aged 40 to 85 with oral cavity squamous cell carcinoma. This chain connects TRBV10-2 to TRBJ2-1, with 11 bases matching TRBD2. Material: PBMCs, obtained after nivolumab (anti-PD-1) treatment. Written as DNA, the CDR3 is TGCGCCAGTTTACTAGCGGGAGTGGGTGAGCAGTTCTTC. Its translation: CASLLAGVGEQFF.